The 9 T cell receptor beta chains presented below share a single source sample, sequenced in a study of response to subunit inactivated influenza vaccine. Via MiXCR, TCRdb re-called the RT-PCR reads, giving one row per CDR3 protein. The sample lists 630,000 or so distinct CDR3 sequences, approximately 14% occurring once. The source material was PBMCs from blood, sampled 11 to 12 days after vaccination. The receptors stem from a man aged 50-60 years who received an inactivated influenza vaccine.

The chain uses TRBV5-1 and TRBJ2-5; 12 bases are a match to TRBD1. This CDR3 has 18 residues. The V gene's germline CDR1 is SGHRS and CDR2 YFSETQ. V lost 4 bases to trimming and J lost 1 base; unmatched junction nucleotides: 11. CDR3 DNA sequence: TGCGCCAGCAGCCGTGGCGGGACAGGGGGCCGAGGCCAAGAGACCCAGTACTTC. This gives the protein CASSRGGTGGRGQETQYF. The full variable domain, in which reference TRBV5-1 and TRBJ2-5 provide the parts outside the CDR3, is KAGVTQTPRYLIKTRGQQVTLSCSPISGHRSVSWYQQTPGQGLQFLFEYFSETQRNKGNFPGRFSGRQFSNSRSEMNVSTLELGDSALYLCASSRGGTGGRGQETQYFGPGTRLLVL.

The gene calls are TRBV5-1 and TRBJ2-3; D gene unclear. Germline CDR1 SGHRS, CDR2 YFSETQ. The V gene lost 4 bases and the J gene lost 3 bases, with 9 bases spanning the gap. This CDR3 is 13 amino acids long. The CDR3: CASSEEGTDTQYF. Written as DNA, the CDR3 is TGCGCCAGCAGCGAAGAAGGGACAGATACGCAGTATTTT.

In DNA, the CDR3 is TGTGCCATCAGTGAGGTCGCGGGCTTGGGGAAACTGTTTTTT. Its translation is CAISEVAGLGKLFF. V and J are TRBV10-3 and TRBJ1-4, with unresolved D. The CDR3 consists of 14 residues. Germline CDR1 is ENHRY and CDR2 is SYGVKD. Trimming cost V 2 bases and J 11 bases, with 15 bases left between them.

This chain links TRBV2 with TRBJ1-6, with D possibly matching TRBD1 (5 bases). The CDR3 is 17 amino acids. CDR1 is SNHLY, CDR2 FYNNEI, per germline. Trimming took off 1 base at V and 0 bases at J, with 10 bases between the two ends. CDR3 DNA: TGTGCCAGCAGTGAAGGTCAGGGTAGCTCCTATAATTCACCCCTCCACTTT. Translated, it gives CASSEGQGSSYNSPLHF.

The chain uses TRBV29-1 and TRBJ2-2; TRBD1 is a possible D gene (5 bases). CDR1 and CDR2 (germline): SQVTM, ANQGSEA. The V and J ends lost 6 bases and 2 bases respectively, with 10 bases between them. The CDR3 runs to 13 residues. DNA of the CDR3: TGCAGCGTGTCCGGACAAAACACCGGGGAGCTGTTTTTT. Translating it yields CSVSGQNTGELFF.

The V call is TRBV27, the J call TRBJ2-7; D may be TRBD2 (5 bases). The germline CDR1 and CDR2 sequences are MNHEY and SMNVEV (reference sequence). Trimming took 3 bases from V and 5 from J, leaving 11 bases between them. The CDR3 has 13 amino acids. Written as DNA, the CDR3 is TGTGCCAGCAGTTTCTCGGGAACCGACGAGCAGTACTTC. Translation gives CASSFSGTDEQYF.

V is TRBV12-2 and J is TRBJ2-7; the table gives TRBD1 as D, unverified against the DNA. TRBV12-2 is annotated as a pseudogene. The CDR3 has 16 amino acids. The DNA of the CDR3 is TGTGCAAGTCGCTTAGCGCGGGACACCCGCGTATGCGAGCAGTACTTC. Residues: CASRLARDTRVCEQYF.

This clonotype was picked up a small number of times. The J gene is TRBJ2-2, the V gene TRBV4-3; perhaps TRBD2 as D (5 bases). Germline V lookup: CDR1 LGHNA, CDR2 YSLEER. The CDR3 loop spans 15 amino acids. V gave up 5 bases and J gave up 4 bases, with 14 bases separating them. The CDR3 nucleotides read TGCGCCAGCAGCTTATCCGGGATCCTCACCGGGGAGCTGTTTTTT. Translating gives CASSLSGILTGELFF.

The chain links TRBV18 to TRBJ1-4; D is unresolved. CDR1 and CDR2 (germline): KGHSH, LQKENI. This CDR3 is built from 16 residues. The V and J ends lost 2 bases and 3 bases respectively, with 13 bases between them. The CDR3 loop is CASSPVHSSPNEKLFF. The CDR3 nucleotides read TGTGCCAGCTCACCAGTACACAGCTCGCCTAATGAAAAACTGTTTTTT.